This T cell receptor (beta chain) appears in the sequencing data of a study of blood T cell repertoires in COVID-19 (dated by TCRdb to the early 2020s). In the study overall: Samples covering the acute and convalescent phases of COVID-19 were provided by collaborators in the United States, Italy and Spain. The prospective study material was composed of cDNA or gDNA derived from T cells, B-cell-depleted T cells, or PBMCs. Deeply sampled blood TCRbeta repertoires from subjects exposed to, actively infected with, or recovered from COVID-19 were included in the dataset. A freely available public database, intended as a resource for researchers studying the immune response to SARS-CoV-2, is where the repertoires were released. The samples were drawn from the first 160 participants of the ongoing ImmuneRACE study and from over 950 subjects provided by 6 global collaborators. A de-identified subject ID, COVID-19 status, age in years and sex were almost always included in the sample metadata. Where available, HLA class I and class II types were taken from metadata supplied by the sample provider and were not determined by assay-based typing.

What the work shows at the level of the full study, not this receptor alone: The quantity of clinical and demographic metadata differed by source and by participant and was supplied without curation.

Each collaborating institution followed its own protocols to collect whole blood in K2EDTA tubes. Collaborator samples were shipped for TCRbeta analysis as frozen whole blood, isolated PBMCs, or DNA extracted from either sample type. In the germline V gene, CDR1 corresponds to KGHSY and CDR2 to FQNENV. V drops 4 bases and J drops 4 bases, leaving 13 bases in between. The CDR3 numbers 14 residues from cysteine through phenylalanine. The CDR3 DNA has 42 bases and is translated from base 1. TCRbeta CDR3 regions were amplified from genomic DNA by means of the immunoSEQ Assay, a bias-controlled multiplex PCR. The published analysis was carried out like this. The number of nucleated cells in each sample was estimated by amplification of reference gene primers within the assay. To quantify the absolute abundance of each unique TCRbeta CDR3 rearrangement, sequence reads were collapsed and filtered. For each sample, productive Simpson clonality was calculated by taking the square root of Simpson's diversity index across productive rearrangements. TCRdb stores this immuneACCESS table with in-frame sequences only. Part of the clones is absent; in the studies checked, under half of the shortfall reflects unresolved V genes, and no reason is known for the rest. D and trimming come from the DNA, and the V and J calls and clone size come from that table. The sample profile shows approximately 88,000 clones; just over 90% of them were found once. Less than 5% of the sample is taken by the ten largest.

A remark on this clone: The antigen this receptor binds is unknown. Base qualities are not at hand, and no much larger clone is one base apart.

The V gene is TRBV16 and the J gene is TRBJ1-2, with TRBD1 as a weak D call on 6 bases. This receptor was obtained from a woman between 45 and 60 years old in a cohort sampled during active COVID-19. Sequenced sample: peripheral blood. This receptor carries the CDR3 CASSRRGGSYGYTF. The nucleotide sequence reads as follows: TGTGCCAGCAGCCGCAGGGGTGGTAGCTATGGCTACACCTTC.